This T cell receptor beta chain was profiled in a study of cytomegalovirus exposure and HLA in healthy donors. A multiplex PCR was run with 60 Vbeta primers and 13 Jbeta primers. The method was immunoSEQ multiplex PCR; TCRdb's version includes in-frame clones alone and lacks a portion of them. This table has about 100,000 clones, about four fifths appearing once. Looked up from germline, CDR1 is KGHSH and CDR2 is LQKENI. The V segment lost 0 bases and the J segment 2 bases; nucleotides outside the gene matches: 4. The CDR3 has 16 residues. Concerning this clone itself: Its cognate antigen is unknown.

General observations from the study: Per published reports, the classifier diagnosed cytomegalovirus status with high specificity and sensitivity. Earlier analysis found most TCR beta V segments productive about 87% or about 30% of the time. An observed cluster of highly shared sequence variants was recorded as a likely sequencing artifact. A later analysis associated approximately 17,000 TCR beta sequences with HLA alleles at a 0.05 false discovery rate.

The gene calls are TRBV18 and TRBJ1-5, with 7 bases aligning to TRBD1. The sample comprised PBMCs. The receptor was isolated from a female donor in good health and CMV-seropositive. CDR3 region: CASSPPWQGGNQPQHF. The CDR3 DNA is TGTGCCAGCTCACCACCGTGGCAGGGGGGCAATCAGCCCCAGCATTTT. Using reference TRBV18 and TRBJ1-5 for the parts outside the CDR3, the full variable domain is NAGVMQNPRHLVRRRGQEARLRCSPMKGHSHVYWYRQLPEEGLKFMVYLQKENIIDESGMPKERFSAEFPKEGPSILRIQQVVRGDSAAYFCASSPPWQGGNQPQHFGDGTRLSIL.